This TCR beta chain comes out of a study of cytomegalovirus exposure and HLA in healthy donors. Turning to the study itself: It was reported in a later analysis that the 120 or so validation repertoires used the same platform as the 500 to 700 first-cohort repertoires.

Some clones are missing from TCRdb's copy, which holds only in-frame ones; the method was immunoSEQ multiplex PCR. The sample includes fewer than 350,000 clones, 70% to 90% seen only once; the top ten take about 0.86%. Germline V CDR1 and CDR2: LNHNV, YYDKDF (reference sequence). CDR3 length: 16 amino acids. Trimming cost V 1 base and J 1 base, with 10 bases left between them. The chain uses TRBV15 and TRBJ1-4; D remains unclear. The TCR sequence derives from a woman aged 18-29 years in good health and CMV-seronegative. The sample consisted of PBMCs. In nucleotides, the CDR3 is TGTGCCACCAGCAGAGGACACGGCCTAACTAATGAAAAACTGTTTTTT. Protein: CATSRGHGLTNEKLFF. The full variable domain, completed using reference TRBV15 and TRBJ1-4, is DAMVIQNPRYQVTQFGKPVTLSCSQTLNHNVMYWYQQKSSQAPKLLFHYYDKDFNNEADTPDNFQSRRPNTSFCFLDIRSPGLGDTAMYLCATSRGHGLTNEKLFFGSGTQLSVL.